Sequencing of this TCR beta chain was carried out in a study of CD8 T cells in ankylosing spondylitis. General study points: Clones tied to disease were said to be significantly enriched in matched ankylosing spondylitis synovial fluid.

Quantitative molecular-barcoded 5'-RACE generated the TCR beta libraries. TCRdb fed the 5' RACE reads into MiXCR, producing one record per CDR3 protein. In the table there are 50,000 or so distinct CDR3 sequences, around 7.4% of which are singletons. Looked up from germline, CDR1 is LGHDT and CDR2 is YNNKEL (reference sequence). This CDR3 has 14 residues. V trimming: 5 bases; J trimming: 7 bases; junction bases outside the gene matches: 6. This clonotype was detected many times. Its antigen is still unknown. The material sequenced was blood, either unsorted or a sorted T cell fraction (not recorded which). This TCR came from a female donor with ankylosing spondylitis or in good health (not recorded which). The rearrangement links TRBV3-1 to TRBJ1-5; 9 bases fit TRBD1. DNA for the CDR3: TGTGCCAGCAGCTTACGACAGGGGGGGCAGCCCCAGCATTTT. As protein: CASSLRQGGQPQHF.